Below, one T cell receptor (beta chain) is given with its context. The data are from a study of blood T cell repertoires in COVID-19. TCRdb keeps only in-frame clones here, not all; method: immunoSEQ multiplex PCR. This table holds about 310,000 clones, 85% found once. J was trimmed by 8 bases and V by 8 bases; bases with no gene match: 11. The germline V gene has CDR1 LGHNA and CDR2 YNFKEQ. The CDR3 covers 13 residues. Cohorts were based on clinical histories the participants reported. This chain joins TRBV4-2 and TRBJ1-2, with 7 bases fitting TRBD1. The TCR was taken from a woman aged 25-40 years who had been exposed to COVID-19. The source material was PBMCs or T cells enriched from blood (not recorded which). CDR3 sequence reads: CASGLTGAGGYTF. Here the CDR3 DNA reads TGTGCCAGCGGATTAACAGGGGCGGGAGGCTACACCTTC.